The rows below give T cell receptor beta chains drawn from one sample of a study of molecular identifiers for immune sequencing clone quantification. MiXCR, run by TCRdb on the PCR reads, gives a single entry per CDR3 protein. Among about 640,000 distinct CDR3 sequences listed, about 20% were seen once. What was sequenced was naive CD8+ T cells from blood, with Jurkat cell RNA spiked in. The origin of the receptors is a human donor in good health. Some libraries in this study had Jurkat cell RNA spiked in. The CDR3 runs from the conserved cysteine through the conserved F or W. A D gene is named only where the DNA matches it firmly. Only some rows state a clone size, as once, few, many or a class for expanded clones.

. TRBJ1-4 . TRBV19 TGTGCCAGTAACCCGGAGTTCCAAGGTCGGGAAAAACTGTTTTTT CASNPEFQGREKLFF
many TRBJ2-3 TRBD2 TRBV7-6 TGTGCCAGCAGCTTAGTATTGAGCAGCGGGGGTTCGAGAACAGATACGCAGTATTTT CASSLVLSSGGSRTDTQYF
many TRBJ2-7 . TRBV7-8 TGTGCCAGCAGCACGGGACTCTACGAGCAGTACTTC CASSTGLYEQYF
many TRBJ1-1 . TRBV18 TGTGCCAGCTCACCACCGGCGGGGCAGAACACTGAAGCTTTCTTT CASSPPAGQNTEAFF
few TRBJ2-3 TRBD2 TRBV7-9 TGTGCCAGCAGTAGCACGGGACTAGCGGGGGGTGCAGATACGCAGTATTTT CASSSTGLAGGADTQYF
many TRBJ2-1 TRBD2 TRBV4-3 TGCGCCAGCAGCCCCACTAGCGGGAGACGAGATGAGCAGTTCTTC CASSPTSGRRDEQFF
many TRBJ2-5 . TRBV6-5 TGTGCCAGCAGTTACTCGATTTCAGGGTATGAGACCCAGTACTTC CASSYSISGYETQYF
many TRBJ2-7 . TRBV5-1 TGCGCCAGCAGCTTGCCCGGGGAGCAGTACTTC CASSLPGEQYF
many TRBJ2-5 TRBD1 TRBV13 TGTGCCAGCAGCCGGAGCGGGACAGGGGGCCAAGAGACCCAGTACTTC CASSRSGTGGQETQYF
many TRBJ1-6 TRBD1 TRBV20-1 TGCAGTGCTAGAGATGAGGACAGGGGGATTTCACCCCTCCACTTT CSARDEDRGISPLHF
few TRBJ1-4 TRBD1 TRBV28 TGTGCCAGCAGCCCGCTCAACAGGGGGTTTCGTTCTGGTAATGAAAAACTGTTTTTT CASSPLNRGFRSGNEKLFF
few TRBJ1-6 . TRBV12-3/TRBV12-4 TGTGCCAGCAACGTTCGCGGTTCACCCCTCCACTTT CASNVRGSPLHF
. TRBJ1-3 TRBD1 TRBV4-1 TGCGCCAGCAGCCACCCGGGAGGGGGCGCTACCATATATTTT CASSHPGGGATIYF
. TRBJ1-5 TRBD1 TRBV20-1 TGCAGTGCCCGGGCAGGGGGTAACCGCAATCAGCCCCAGCATTTT CSARAGGNRNQPQHF
. TRBJ2-3 TRBD2 TRBV2 TGTGCCAGCAGTGAACGACTAGCGGGAGGGCCGGGGGTTGCGCAGTATTTT CASSERLAGGPGVAQYF
. TRBJ2-2 TRBD1 TRBV12-3/TRBV12-4 TGTGCCAGCAGTCATCCGACAGGGGAGGTGACCGGGGAGCTGTTTTTT CASSHPTGEVTGELFF
many TRBJ2-1 . TRBV5-4 TGTGCCAGCAGCTTGGTCCTCGGTAGGCACAATGAGCAGTTCTTC CASSLVLGRHNEQFF
many TRBJ1-4 . TRBV2 TGTGCCTTTCAGGACAGACAACTTGCAACTAATGAAAAACTGTTTTTT CAFQDRQLATNEKLFF
few TRBJ2-2 TRBD2 TRBV3-1 TGTGCCAGCAGCGCGGGCGGGGGGCCCGGGGAGCTGTTTTTT CASSAGGGPGELFF
. TRBJ2-7 . TRBV11-1 TGTGCCAGCAACTCAGGGGCAGGGTCACGAGGCGAGCAGTACTTC CASNSGAGSRGEQYF
few TRBJ2-1 TRBD1 TRBV9 TGTGCCAGCAGAGGGACAGGGGGCAGTGAGCAGTTCTTC CASRGTGGSEQFF
many TRBJ1-3 . TRBV7-9 TGTGCCAGCAGTCCGAATAGAGGACAGATCTCTGGAAACACCATATATTTT CASSPNRGQISGNTIYF
many TRBJ2-3 . TRBV29-1 TGCAGCGTCTCGAGGCCAGGGTGGGAGGCAGATACGCAGTATTTT CSVSRPGWEADTQYF
many TRBJ2-2 TRBD2 TRBV5-6 TGTGCCAGCAGCGGGAGCCTGGGACTAGCGGATGTGGCCGGGGAGCTGTTTTTT CASSGSLGLADVAGELFF
many TRBJ2-7 TRBD2 TRBV14 TGTGCCAGCAGCCACTTCGGACTAGCGGGGGTGTACGAGCAGTACTTC CASSHFGLAGVYEQYF
. TRBJ2-1 TRBD1 TRBV19 TGTGCCAGTAGTGTAGAGACAGGGGGCCAAGGCTACAATGAGCAGTTCTTC CASSVETGGQGYNEQFF
. TRBJ2-7 . TRBV10-2 TGCGCCAGCACCCTGGCGGGGACAGCGTCCTACGGGCAGTACTTC CASTLAGTASYGQYF
many TRBJ2-7 TRBD1 TRBV27 TGTGCCAGCAGAACCCAGGGGGCCCCATACTACGAGCAGTACTTC CASRTQGAPYYEQYF
. TRBJ2-3 TRBD2 TRBV12-3/TRBV12-4 TGTGCCAGCAGGCTCCTAGCGGGAGTGGGAGGTACGCAGTATTTT CASRLLAGVGGTQYF
many TRBJ1-2 . TRBV4-1 TGCGCCAGCAGCCAAACTGGGGGGTTTGGAGGCTACACCTTC CASSQTGGFGGYTF
. TRBJ1-1 . TRBV6-2/TRBV6-3 TGTGCCAGCAGTTACTACGCAGTAAACACTGAAGCTTTCTTT CASSYYAVNTEAFF
. TRBJ1-1 . TRBV6-5 TGTGCCAGCAGTTACTCGCACAGGACTGGGAACACTGAAGCTTTCTTT CASSYSHRTGNTEAFF
many TRBJ1-6 . TRBV4-3 TGCGCCAGCAGCCAGGGACATAGAGATAATTCACCCCTCCACTTT CASSQGHRDNSPLHF
many TRBJ2-7 . TRBV5-8 TGTGCCAGCAGCTTCAGGTCCGGCTCCTACGAGCAGTACTTC CASSFRSGSYEQYF
. TRBJ2-2 . TRBV25-1 TGTGCCAGCAGTGCCGGGAACCACGGGGAGCTGTTTTTT CASSAGNHGELFF
many TRBJ1-1 . TRBV10-2 TGCGCCAGCAGTGAGTCATTGGCCAGGGGCAAAGGGACTGAAGCTTTCTTT CASSESLARGKGTEAFF
. TRBJ2-7 . TRBV4-1 TGCGCCAGCAGCCAAGAGACAACTTCCTACGAGCAGTACTTC CASSQETTSYEQYF
few TRBJ2-7 TRBD1 TRBV7-6 TGTGCCAGCAGCTTACAGGGGGCGGACTACGAGCAGTACTTC CASSLQGADYEQYF
few TRBJ2-7 TRBD1 TRBV11-2 TGTGCCAGCAGCTCCTTTGAATCGGGACAGCCCTACGAGCAGTACTTC CASSSFESGQPYEQYF
few TRBJ1-1 . TRBV27 TGTGCCAGCATTGCTATGAACACTGAAGCTTTCTTT CASIAMNTEAFF
few TRBJ2-7 TRBD1 TRBV25-1 TGTGCCAGCAGTGAATATAAAGGGGGCCCCACTTACGAGCAGTACTTC CASSEYKGGPTYEQYF
many TRBJ1-2 . TRBV7-2 TGTGCCAGCAGCAGTGTGGGGGAGGACAACTATGGCTACACCTTC CASSSVGEDNYGYTF
many TRBJ2-7 . TRBV19 TGTGCCAGTAGTCTCGGGCTTGGGGTCCCCGAGCAGTACTTC CASSLGLGVPEQYF
. TRBJ1-5 TRBD1 TRBV30 TGTGCCTGGAGTGTAGGACAGGCCCTGCAGCCCCAGCGTTTT CAWSVGQALQPQRF
few TRBJ1-1 TRBD1 TRBV9 TGTGCCAGCAGCCCATCCGGCCTAACAGGGGGCAAAAACACTGAAGCTTTCTTT CASSPSGLTGGKNTEAFF
many TRBJ1-2 . TRBV6-2/TRBV6-3 TGTGCCAGCAGTGATCTAAAGTACGGCCTTATCTATGGCTACACCTTC CASSDLKYGLIYGYTF
. TRBJ1-1 . TRBV2 TGTGCCGGGCTGGATACTGAAGCTTTCTTT CAGLDTEAFF
many TRBJ1-1 . TRBV5-4 TGTGCCAGCAGCAACTTTGCCCGGAACACTGAAGCTTTCTTT CASSNFARNTEAFF
many TRBJ2-7 TRBD2 TRBV20-1 TGCAGTGCTAGAGAGAGGACTAGCGGGAGCCTCTACGAGCAGTACTTC CSARERTSGSLYEQYF
many TRBJ2-3 . TRBV15 TGTGCCACCAGCAGAGATCTTGCAGGGGCAGATACGCAGTATTTT CATSRDLAGADTQYF
few TRBJ1-1 . TRBV12-3/TRBV12-4 TGTGCCAGCAGCCGCGTTCGGGGGAATGGGGACACTGAAGCTTTCTTT CASSRVRGNGDTEAFF
many TRBJ2-7 . TRBV27 TGTGCCAGCAGTTCTCGGCAGACCTACGAGCAGTACTTC CASSSRQTYEQYF
many TRBJ1-5 . TRBV19 TGTGCCAGTAGTATAGGAAATAGCAATCAGCCCCAGCATTTT CASSIGNSNQPQHF
few TRBJ1-2 . TRBV12-3/TRBV12-4 TGTGCCAGCAGTACCAACAGACAAGGCCTCTACACCTTC CASSTNRQGLYTF
few TRBJ2-7 TRBD1 TRBV11-2 TGTGCCAGCAGCCAACTTCCGGGACAGGCCTACGAGCAGTACTTC CASSQLPGQAYEQYF
many TRBJ1-5 . TRBV6-5 TGTGCCAGCAGCCTGGTGAGCAATCAGCCCCAGCATTTT CASSLVSNQPQHF
. TRBJ1-5 . TRBV19 TGTGCCAGTAATTTGGAGAAGAGCAATCAGCCCCAGCATTTT CASNLEKSNQPQHF
. TRBJ2-1 . TRBV4-1 TGCGCCAGCAGCCAAGCCCCACACAATGAGCAGTTCTTC CASSQAPHNEQFF
many TRBJ2-1 . TRBV28 TGTGCCAGCAGGCCCTCGACAGGCGGCTACTACAATGAGCAGTTCTTC CASRPSTGGYYNEQFF
many TRBJ2-3 TRBD1 TRBV14 TGTGCCAGCAGCCAAGACACAGGGGGCTTGTCAGATACGCAGTATTTT CASSQDTGGLSDTQYF